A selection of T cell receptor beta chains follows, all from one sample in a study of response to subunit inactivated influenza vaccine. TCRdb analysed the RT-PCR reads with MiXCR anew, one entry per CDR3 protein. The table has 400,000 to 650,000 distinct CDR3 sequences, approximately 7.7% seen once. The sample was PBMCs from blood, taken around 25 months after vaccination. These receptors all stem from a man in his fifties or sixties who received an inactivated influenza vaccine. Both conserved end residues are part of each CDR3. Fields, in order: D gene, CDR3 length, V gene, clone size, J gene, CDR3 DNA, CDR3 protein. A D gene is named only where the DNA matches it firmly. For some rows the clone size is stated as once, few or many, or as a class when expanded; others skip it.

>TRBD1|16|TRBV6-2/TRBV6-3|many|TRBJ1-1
TGTGCCAGCAGCACCCCGGGACAGGGGTCGGGGACTGAAGCTTTCTTT
CASSTPGQGSGTEAFF
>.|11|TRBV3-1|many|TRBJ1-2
TGTGCCAGCAGCTCCGTCTATGGCTACACCTTC
CASSSVYGYTF
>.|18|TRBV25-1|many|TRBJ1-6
TGTGCCAGCAGTGATTCTTGGAGGGGCTCGGGTGGAATCTCACCCCTCCACTTT
CASSDSWRGSGGISPLHF
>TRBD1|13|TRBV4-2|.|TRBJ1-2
TGTGCCAGCAGCCAAGATCGAGGACAGGGCCTCACCTTC
CASSQDRGQGLTF
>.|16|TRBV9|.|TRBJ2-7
TGTGCCAGCAGCGTCGAGGGGGACACGGGCTACTACGAGCAGTACTTC
CASSVEGDTGYYEQYF
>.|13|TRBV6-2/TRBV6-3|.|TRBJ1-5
TGTGCCAGCAGTTACTGGGGCGGGCAGCCCCAGCATTTT
CASSYWGGQPQHF
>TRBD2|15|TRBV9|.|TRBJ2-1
TGTGCCAGCAGCACATGGACTAGCGGCATCCACGAGCAGTTCTTC
CASSTWTSGIHEQFF
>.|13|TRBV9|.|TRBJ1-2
TGTGCCAGCAGCGTTGGGGTTAGCTATGGCTACACCTTC
CASSVGVSYGYTF
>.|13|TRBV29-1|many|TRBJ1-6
TGCAGCGTTGGAGAGAGGGAAGGTTCACCCCTCCACTTT
CSVGEREGSPLHF
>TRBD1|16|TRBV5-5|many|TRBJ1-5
TGTGCCAGCAGCTTTGACAGGGGACGTAGCAATCAGCCCCAGCATTTT
CASSFDRGRSNQPQHF
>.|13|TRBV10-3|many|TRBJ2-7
TGTGCCATTAGTACAGGGCTAGCCTACGAGCAGTACTTC
CAISTGLAYEQYF
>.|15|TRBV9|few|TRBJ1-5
TGTGCCAGCAGCGTAGATCAGGGCCGCAATCAGCCCCAGCATTTT
CASSVDQGRNQPQHF
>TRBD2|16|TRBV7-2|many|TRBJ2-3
TGTGCCAGCAGCCTACTCGGACTAGCGTTGACAGATACGCAGTATTTT
CASSLLGLALTDTQYF
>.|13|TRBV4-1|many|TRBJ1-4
TGCGCCAGCAGCCAAGATCCCCGGGAAAAACTGTTTTTT
CASSQDPREKLFF
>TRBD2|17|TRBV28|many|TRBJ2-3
TGTGCCAGCAGTTTTTTCTTAGCGGGGGGTTCCACAGATACGCAGTATTTT
CASSFFLAGGSTDTQYF
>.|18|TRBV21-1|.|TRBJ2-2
TGTGCCAGCAGCAATGGACTAGCGGGGGGTCCAAACACCGGGGAGCTGTTTTTT
CASSNGLAGGPNTGELFF
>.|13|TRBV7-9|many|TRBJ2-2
TGTGCCAGCAGTCCCGGGACTGGCGGGGAGCTGTTTTTT
CASSPGTGGELFF
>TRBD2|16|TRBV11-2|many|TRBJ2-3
TGTGCCAGCAGCCCTGGGACTAGCGGGGGCACAGATACGCAGTATTTT
CASSPGTSGGTDTQYF
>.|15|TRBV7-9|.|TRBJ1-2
TGTGCCAGCAGACCTCCCGTACAAGATAACTATGGCTACACCTTC
CASRPPVQDNYGYTF
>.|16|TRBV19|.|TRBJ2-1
TGTGCCAGTACCATGAGGGGGGACCTCTCCTACAATGAGCAGTTCTTC
CASTMRGDLSYNEQFF
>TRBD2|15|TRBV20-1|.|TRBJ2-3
TGCAGTGCTAGAGCTGTAGCGGGGGCCACAGATACGCAGTATTTT
CSARAVAGATDTQYF
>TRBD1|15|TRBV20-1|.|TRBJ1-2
TGCAGTGCTATCCGGGACAGAGTAACTAACTATGGCTACACCTTC
CSAIRDRVTNYGYTF
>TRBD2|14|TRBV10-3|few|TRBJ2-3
TGTGCCATCTCGCTAGCGGGAGGGCGTGATACGCAGTATTTT
CAISLAGGRDTQYF
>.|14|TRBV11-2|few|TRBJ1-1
TGTGCCAGCAGCCGCGGGGGGGCGAACTCTGAAGCTTTCTTT
CASSRGGANSEAFF
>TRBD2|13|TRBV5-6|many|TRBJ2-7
TGTGCCAGCAGCTTAAGCGGGGTCTACGAGCAGTACTTC
CASSLSGVYEQYF
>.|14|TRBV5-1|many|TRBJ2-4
TGCGCCAGCAGCTTCGGATCAGCCAAAAACATTCAGTACTTC
CASSFGSAKNIQYF
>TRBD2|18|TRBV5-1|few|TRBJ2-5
TGCGCCAGCAGCTTAACCGGGACTAGCGGAGCTTCCCAAGAGACCCAGTACTTC
CASSLTGTSGASQETQYF
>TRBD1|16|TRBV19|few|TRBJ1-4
TGTGCCAGTACCCACCCCCTCGGCAGGGGGCTTGAAAAACTGTTTTTT
CASTHPLGRGLEKLFF
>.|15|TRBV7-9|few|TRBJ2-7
TGTGCCAGCAGCGAGACGATTAGGGGGACCGACGAGCAGTACTTC
CASSETIRGTDEQYF
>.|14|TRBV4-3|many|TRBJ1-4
TGCGCCAGCAGCCAAAAGAGACTAGGGGAAAAACTGTTTTTT
CASSQKRLGEKLFF
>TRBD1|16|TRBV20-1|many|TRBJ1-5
TGCAGTGCTAACCTGGCCGGGACAGGGGGCAATCAGCCCCAGCATTTT
CSANLAGTGGNQPQHF
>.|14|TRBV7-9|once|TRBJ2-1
TGTGCCAGCAGCCGCGAGGGGGGCCTCAATGAGCAGTTCTTC
CASSREGGLNEQFF
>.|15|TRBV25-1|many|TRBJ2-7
TGTGCCAGCAGTGAAGGCTCAGTAGCTCGGGGGGAGCAGTACTTC
CASSEGSVARGEQYF
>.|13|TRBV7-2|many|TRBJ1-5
TGTGCCAGCAGCTTAGGAGGGGCGCAGCCCCAGCATTTT
CASSLGGAQPQHF
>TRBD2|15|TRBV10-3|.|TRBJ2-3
TGTGCCATCAGGGGTCCTAGCGGGTTCGCAGATACGCAGTATTTT
CAIRGPSGFADTQYF
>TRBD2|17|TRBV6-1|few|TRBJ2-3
TGTGCCAGCAAGAGGACTAGCGGACGCTCTAGCACAGATACGCAGTATTTT
CASKRTSGRSSTDTQYF
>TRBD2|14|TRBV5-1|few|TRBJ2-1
TGCGCCAGCAGATCTAGCGGGGGGAACAATGAGCAGTTCTTC
CASRSSGGNNEQFF
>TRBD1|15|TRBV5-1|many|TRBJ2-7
TGCGCCAGCAGCTTTGGACAGGGGAGGAGGTACGAGCAGTACTTC
CASSFGQGRRYEQYF